This passage covers 29 T cell receptor beta chains from one sample sequenced in a study of CD8+CD57+ T cells in acquired aplastic anemia. Whoever was chosen for sequencing had shown CD8+CD57+ cell expansion by flow cytometry. CDR3 and TCR beta VDJ profiling relied on a genomic DNA template. TCRdb re-analysed the reads in MiXCR, keeping a single row per CDR3 protein. Seen here are 250,000 to 350,000 distinct CDR3 sequences, 56% observed once, and the top ten hold 1.3%. The sample was sorted CD4+, CD8+, or CD8+CD57+ T cells (not recorded which) from PBMCs. These receptors all stem from a human donor with aplastic anemia.

This clonotype was picked up many times. V is TRBV5-8 and J is TRBJ1-1; TRBD1 might be the D (5 bases). V was trimmed by 0 bases and J by 0 bases, leaving 6 bases between them. The CDR3 is 14 amino acids. The V gene's germline CDR1 is SGHTS and CDR2 YDEGEE. The CDR3 bases are TGTGCCAGCAGCTTGGCAGGGATGAACACTGAAGCTTTCTTT. Its protein is CASSLAGMNTEAFF.

The V gene is TRBV7-9, the J gene TRBJ1-3; D is perhaps TRBD1 (5 bases). This CDR3 has 13 residues. The germline V gene has CDR1 SEHNR and CDR2 FQNEAQ (reference sequence). The V gene lost 8 bases and the J gene lost 0 bases, with 8 bases spanning the gap. CDR3 in amino acids: CASPRDSGNTIYF. The CDR3 DNA sequence: TGTGCCAGCCCCAGGGACTCTGGAAACACCATATATTTT.

This chain links TRBV4-2 with TRBJ1-6, with TRBD1 as a possible D gene (5 bases). Germline values: CDR1 LGHNA, CDR2 YNFKEQ. The CDR3 runs 13 residues. V was pared by 8 bases and J by 10 bases, with 15 bases between. CDR3 residues: CASARQPDSPLHF. The CDR3 DNA follows: TGTGCCAGCGCAAGACAGCCGGACTCACCCCTCCACTTT.

This clonotype has only a few counts. The chain recombines TRBV9 with TRBJ2-2, with D uncertain. Germline V gives CDR1 SGDLS, CDR2 YYNGEE. This CDR3 contains 13 residues. Trimming removed 0 bases from V and 5 bases from J, with 5 bases in between. CDR3 sequence: CASSVVETGELFF. The DNA for the CDR3 is TGTGCCAGCAGCGTAGTGGAGACCGGGGAGCTGTTTTTT.

This clonotype was observed a single time. The rearrangement uses TRBV7-8 and TRBJ2-7; 8 positions agree with TRBD1. The ends lost 5 bases at V and 4 bases at J; junction bases unmatched: 7. The CDR3 has 14 amino acids. Germline V gene sequence: CDR1 SGHVS, CDR2 FQNEAQ. The chain's CDR3 is CASSLRDRIYEQYF. Written as DNA, the CDR3 is TGTGCCAGCAGCCTCCGGGACAGGATATACGAGCAGTACTTC. Supplemented by reference TRBV7-8 and TRBJ2-7, the full variable domain reads GAGVSQSPRYKVAKRGQDVALRCDPISGHVSLFWYQQALGQGPEFLTYFQNEAQLDKSGLPSDRFFAERPEGSVSTLKIQRTQQEDSAVYLCASSLRDRIYEQYFGPGTRLTVT.

The DNA of the CDR3 is TGTGCCAGTAGGACTAGCGGGAGGGCACGAGCCGGGGAGCTGTTTTTT. It is translated as CASRTSGRARAGELFF. V and J are TRBV19 and TRBJ2-2; 14 bases map to TRBD2. This CDR3 has 16 amino acids. V gave up 6 bases and J gave up 6 bases; unmatched junction bases: 6. Germline lookup yields CDR1 LNHDA and CDR2 SQIVND (reference sequence).

This clonotype was counted between two and nine times. The V gene is TRBV7-9, the J gene TRBJ2-7, with 9 bases that match TRBD2. Germline assignment: CDR1 SEHNR and CDR2 FQNEAQ (reference sequence). The CDR3 totals 14 residues. The V gene end was trimmed by 5 bases and the J gene end by 3 bases; junction bases not matched to a gene: 5. The DNA of the CDR3 is TGTGCCAGCAGCCCGCGGACTAGCGTCTACGAGCAGTACTTC. It encodes CASSPRTSVYEQYF. The full variable domain, in which reference TRBV7-9 and TRBJ2-7 provide the parts outside the CDR3, is DTGVSQNPRHKITKRGQNVTFRCDPISEHNRLYWYRQTLGQGPEFLTYFQNEAQLEKSRLLSDRFSAERPKGSFSTLEIQRTEQGDSAMYLCASSPRTSVYEQYFGPGTRLTVT.

The genes are TRBV7-8 and TRBJ1-5; D is uncertain. Germline loops: CDR1 SGHVS, CDR2 FQNEAQ. The CDR3 extends over 16 amino acids. The germline V and J ends were trimmed by 0 bases and 5 bases, with 14 bases remaining between them. CDR3: CASSLALAGNYQPQHF. The CDR3 coding sequence is TGTGCCAGCAGCTTAGCGTTGGCAGGAAACTATCAGCCCCAGCATTTT.

The chain joins TRBV4-3 to TRBJ2-7; 7 nucleotides align to TRBD1. This CDR3 comprises 17 residues. Trimming took 1 base from V and 2 from J; bases not matched to a gene: 11. Germline assignment: CDR1 LGHNA and CDR2 YSLEER. The CDR3, as DNA: TGCGCCAGCAGCCAAGGAAAGGCCGGGACAGTTGCCTACGAGCAGTACTTC. It yields the protein CASSQGKAGTVAYEQYF.

The chain links TRBV11-2 to TRBJ1-6; D might be TRBD1 (5 bases). The CDR3 runs 14 residues. Germline CDR1 and CDR2: SGHAT and FQNNGV. Trimming left V 8 bases short and J 10 bases short, with 18 bases between. The chain's CDR3 is CASSLTGGKSPLHF. The CDR3 coding sequence is TGTGCCAGCTCCCTAACCGGGGGGAAATCACCCCTCCACTTT. Full variable domain (rest looked up from reference TRBV11-2 and TRBJ1-6): EAGVAQSPRYKIIEKRQSVAFWCNPISGHATLYWYQQILGQGPKLLIQFQNNGVVDDSQLPKDRFSAERLKGVDSTLKIQPAKLEDSAVYLCASSLTGGKSPLHFGNGTRLTVT.

This clonotype was seen a handful of times. Compared with germline, one end of the junction differs, possibly owing to a read error. The chain uses TRBV24-1 and TRBJ1-5, with unresolved D. This CDR3 has 14 amino acids. Germline CDR1 and CDR2: KGHDR and SFDVKD. The CDR3 DNA follows: TGTGCCACCAGTGTTGGGTACGGGAATCAGCCTCAGCATTTT. It encodes CATSVGYGNQPQHF.

V and J are TRBV20-1 and TRBJ2-1, with D uncertain. The CDR3 totals 10 residues. With 6 bases removed from V and 8 bases from J, the gap between germline ends came to 8 bases. CDR1 and CDR2 from the germline V gene are DFQATT and SNEGSKA (reference sequence). DNA for the CDR3: TGCAGTGCGGTGCGGTATGAGCAGTTCTTC. This gives the protein CSAVRYEQFF.

At least ten counts were recorded for this clonotype. This chain links TRBV5-1 with TRBJ1-3; no clear D gene. This CDR3 is 15 amino acids long. The V gene's germline CDR1 is SGHRS and CDR2 YFSETQ. V was trimmed by 0 bases and J by 2 bases, leaving 9 bases between them. The CDR3 sequence is CASSLGPGTGNTIYF. DNA of the CDR3: TGCGCCAGCAGCTTGGGACCCGGCACTGGAAACACCATATATTTT.

The chain combines TRBV24-1 with TRBJ2-2; maybe TRBD1 (5 bases). CDR1 KGHDR and CDR2 SFDVKD come from the germline V gene. There are 14 residues in the CDR3. The V gene lost 5 bases and the J gene lost 4 bases, with 10 bases spanning the gap. CDR3 DNA sequence: TGTGCCACCAGTGTTCAGGGCGGCACCGGGGAGCTGTTTTTT. Protein sequence: CATSVQGGTGELFF.

The V gene is TRBV5-1, the J gene TRBJ1-5, with TRBD1 identical over 8 bases. Germline V gives CDR1 SGHRS, CDR2 YFSETQ. The CDR3 is made up of 14 amino acids. V shed 2 bases and J 7 bases; nucleotides not matched to a gene: 5. The CDR3 is CASSFGQGEQPQHF. The DNA for the CDR3 is TGCGCCAGCAGCTTCGGACAGGGTGAACAGCCCCAGCATTTT.

This clonotype occurred a few times. The chain carries TRBV11-2 and TRBJ2-7; D remains ambiguous. Trimming removed 11 bases at V and 5 bases at J, with 22 bases between. From germline, CDR1 is SGHAT and CDR2 FQNNGV. The CDR3 is made up of 14 amino acids. The CDR3 coding sequence is TGTGCCTCCACCCCGGGCCTCCCCCCCCACGAGCAGTACTTC. This encodes CASTPGLPPHEQYF.

The chain couples TRBV5-1 to TRBJ1-2; TRBD1 agrees at 7 bases. Germline CDR1 reads SGHRS; CDR2 reads YFSETQ. The CDR3 sequence is 18 residues long. J lost 6 bases, V lost 0 bases, and 17 bases had no gene match. The CDR3 loop is CASSLETWQGVIVDGYTF. CDR3 DNA sequence: TGCGCCAGCAGCTTGGAGACTTGGCAGGGGGTAATAGTGGATGGCTACACCTTC.

The chain recombines TRBV2 with TRBJ2-7; no clear D gene. Deletions cut 6 bases from V and 1 base from J, with 13 bases between. Germline CDR1 and CDR2: SNHLY and FYNNEI. The CDR3 sequence is 14 residues long. The CDR3: CASRARMMSYEQYF. The CDR3 DNA follows: TGTGCCAGCAGAGCCCGGATGATGTCCTACGAGCAGTACTTC.

This clonotype has just a few counts. V gene TRBV19 combines with J gene TRBJ1-6; 7 nucleotides align to TRBD1. Germline values: CDR1 LNHDA, CDR2 SQIVND (reference sequence). Trimming at V came to 4 bases and at J to 7 bases, leaving 4 bases not matched to a gene. The CDR3 sequence is 14 residues long. CDR3 sequence: CASSRDRENSPLHF. DNA of the CDR3: TGTGCCAGTAGTAGGGACAGAGAAAATTCACCCCTCCACTTT.

This clonotype was detected only a few times. The V call is TRBV20-1, the J call TRBJ1-4, with D uncertain. Per the germline V gene, CDR1 is DFQATT and CDR2 is SNEGSKA (reference sequence). Trimming cost V 3 bases and J 4 bases, with 12 bases left between them. The CDR3 is 14 residues long. CDR3 bases: TGCAGTGCTAGCTTACGGTTAGATAATGAAAAACTGTTTTTT. Its translation is CSASLRLDNEKLFF.

The sample holds one count of this clonotype. The rearrangement joins TRBV6-1 to TRBJ2-3; D gene unclear. Trimming pared 10 bases from V and 2 bases from J, leaving 7 bases between. Germline V gene data show CDR1 as MNHNS and CDR2 as SASEGT. This CDR3 contains 11 residues. The CDR3 here is CAIQHTDTQYF. For the CDR3, the DNA is TGTGCCATCCAACACACAGATACGCAGTATTTT.

The V gene is TRBV10-3, the J gene TRBJ2-3, with TRBD1 matching 8 bases. After removal of 10 bases from V and 5 bases from J, the junction contained 5 bases not matched to a gene. CDR1 and CDR2 from the germline V gene are ENHRY and SYGVKD. The CDR3 covers 12 residues. The CDR3 nucleotides read TGTGCCACCAAAACAGGGGGAGATACGCAGTATTTT. This sequence encodes CATKTGGDTQYF.

J is TRBJ2-7 and V is TRBV7-3; D is uncertain. V was pared by 5 bases and J by 5 bases, with 10 bases between. CDR1 and CDR2 (germline): SGHTA, FQGTGA. This CDR3 contains 12 residues. CDR3 in DNA: TGTGCCAGCAGCCTCAATTCTAACGAGCAGTACTTC. Residues: CASSLNSNEQYF. Full variable domain (rest looked up from reference TRBV7-3 and TRBJ2-7): GAGVSQTPSNKVTEKGKYVELRCDPISGHTALYWYRQSLGQGPEFLIYFQGTGAADDSGLPNDRFFAVRPEGSVSTLKIQRTERGDSAVYLCASSLNSNEQYFGPGTRLTVT.

The chain couples TRBV5-1 to TRBJ2-3; 7 bases are a match to TRBD1. This CDR3 has 13 residues. Germline V gene data show CDR1 as SGHRS and CDR2 as YFSETQ. With 4 bases clipped from V and 4 bases from J, the junction kept 3 bases outside the gene matches. The CDR3, as DNA: TGCGCCAGCAGCCCCGGGACAGCAGATACGCAGTATTTT. This codes for CASSPGTADTQYF.

The chain couples TRBV7-6 to TRBJ1-1; D remains ambiguous. CDR1 SGHVS and CDR2 FNYEAQ come from the germline V gene. Trimming cost V 5 bases and J 8 bases, with 15 bases left between them. This CDR3 comprises 13 residues. The CDR3 DNA sequence: TGTGCCAGCAGCGAGTATGTGCGGAGCGAAGCTTTCTTT. This encodes CASSEYVRSEAFF.

The genes are TRBV19 and TRBJ2-7; TRBD1 agrees at 7 bases. Per germline, CDR1 LNHDA and CDR2 SQIVND (reference sequence). The CDR3 sequence is 13 residues long. Losses at the gene ends were 3 bases for V and 4 bases for J; bases not matched to a gene: 3. The CDR3 is CASSIETGYEQYF. As DNA, the CDR3 is TGTGCCAGTAGTATCGAGACAGGGTACGAGCAGTACTTC.

J is TRBJ1-1 and V is TRBV5-4; no definite D call. Per the germline V gene, CDR1 is SGHNT and CDR2 is YYREEE (reference sequence). The CDR3 sequence is 14 residues long. The V end lost 4 bases, the J end lost 3 bases, and 13 bases lay between the germline ends. The CDR3 nucleotides read TGTGCCAGCAGCCGAGAAAGGAGGGACACTGAAGCTTTCTTT. This translates into CASSRERRDTEAFF.

The chain recombines TRBV7-9 with TRBJ1-1, with TRBD1 identical over 8 bases. The CDR3 spans 14 residues. Germline values: CDR1 SEHNR, CDR2 FQNEAQ (reference sequence). With 8 bases clipped from V and 2 bases from J, the junction kept 7 bases outside the gene matches. As DNA, the CDR3 is TGTGCCAGCGACAGGGGCAACCCAAACACTGAAGCTTTCTTT. It codes for CASDRGNPNTEAFF.

This clonotype showed up just a few times. The chain carries TRBV20-1 and TRBJ2-7, with 7 nucleotides matching TRBD1. CDR1 is DFQATT, CDR2 SNEGSKA, per germline (reference sequence). The CDR3 runs 14 residues. After removal of 5 bases from V and 4 bases from J, the junction contained 11 bases not matched to a gene. CDR3 sequence: CSASRDSPRYEQYF. CDR3 in DNA: TGCAGTGCTTCCCGGGACAGCCCTCGGTACGAGCAGTACTTC.